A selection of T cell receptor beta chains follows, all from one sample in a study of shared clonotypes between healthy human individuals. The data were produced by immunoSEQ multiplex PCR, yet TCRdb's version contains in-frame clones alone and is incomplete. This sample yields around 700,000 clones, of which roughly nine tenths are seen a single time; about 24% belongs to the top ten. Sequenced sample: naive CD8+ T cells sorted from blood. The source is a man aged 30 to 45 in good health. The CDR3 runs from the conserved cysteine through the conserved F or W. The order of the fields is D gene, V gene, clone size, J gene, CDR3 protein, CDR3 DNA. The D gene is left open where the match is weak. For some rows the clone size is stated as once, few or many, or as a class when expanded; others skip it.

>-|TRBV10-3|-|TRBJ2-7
CATLATADNRMGEQYF
TGTGCCACCCTGGCGACGGCGGATAACAGGATGGGCGAGCAGTACTTC
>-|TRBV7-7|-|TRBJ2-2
CASSPTFTLTNTGELFF
TGTGCCAGCAGCCCAACCTTCACCCTAACGAACACCGGGGAGCTGTTTTTT
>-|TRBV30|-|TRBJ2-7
CAWTVPGVSYEQYF
TGTGCCTGGACTGTCCCAGGGGTGTCCTACGAGCAGTACTTC
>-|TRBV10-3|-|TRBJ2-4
CAISESGGVAKNIQYF
TGTGCCATCAGTGAGTCCGGCGGGGTCGCCAAAAACATTCAGTACTTC
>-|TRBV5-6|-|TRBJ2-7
CASSLVGDEQYF
TGTGCCAGCAGCTTGGTCGGAGACGAGCAGTACTTC
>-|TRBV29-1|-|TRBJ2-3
CSVDITGSTDTQYF
TGCAGCGTTGACATAACAGGGAGCACAGATACGCAGTATTTT
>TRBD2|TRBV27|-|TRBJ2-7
CASSPRAGGTYEQYF
TGTGCCAGCAGTCCCCGAGCGGGAGGAACCTACGAGCAGTACTTC
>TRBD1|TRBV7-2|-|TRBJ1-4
CASSRRTGMVLNEKLFF
TGTGCCAGCAGCCGCAGGACAGGGATGGTATTAAATGAAAAACTGTTTTTT
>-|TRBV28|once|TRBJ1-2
CASSNIGGETNYGYTF
TGTGCCAGCAGTAATATAGGGGGAGAGACTAACTATGGCTACACCTTC
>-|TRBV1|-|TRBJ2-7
CTSSAGLANSYEQYF
TGCACCAGCAGCGCAGGACTAGCCAACTCCTACGAGCAGTACTTC
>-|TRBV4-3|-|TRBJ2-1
CASSQATGDNEQFF
TGCGCCAGCAGCCAAGCGACAGGAGACAATGAGCAGTTCTTC
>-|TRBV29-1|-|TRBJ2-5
CSVEAVPNDEETQYF
TGCAGCGTTGAAGCTGTCCCAAATGACGAAGAGACCCAGTACTTC
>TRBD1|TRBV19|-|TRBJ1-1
CASSILGTANTEAFF
TGTGCCAGTAGTATCCTCGGGACAGCGAACACTGAAGCTTTCTTT
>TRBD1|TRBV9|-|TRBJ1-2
CASSLTGADYTF
TGTGCCAGCAGCCTCACAGGGGCGGACTACACCTTC
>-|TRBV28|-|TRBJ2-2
CATTELGVSGELFF
TGTGCCACCACGGAACTAGGAGTGTCCGGGGAGCTGTTTTTT
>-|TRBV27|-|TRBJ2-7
CASSFYSPTYEQYF
TGTGCCAGCAGTTTCTACAGTCCTACCTACGAGCAGTACTTC